The clone carrying this T cell receptor beta chain was detected a few times. At one of its ends the junction is not consistent with the germline gene, which may arise from a read error. The data derive from a study of tumor-infiltrating lymphocytes in primary liver carcinoma. Across the whole study: Yields of productive TCRbeta reads ranged from roughly 3.5 to 7.13 million per sample and were similar across tissue types.

Unsorted bulk tissue (roughly 18-32 mg) underwent RNA and DNA co-extraction. The CDR3 consists of 14 residues. Germline V lookup: CDR1 SSHAT, CDR2 FNYEAQ (reference sequence). The investigators made TCR beta cDNA from roughly 0.55 ug total RNA, using a constant-region primer. ARM-PCR was slightly modified, and three nested multiplex PCR rounds with it gave rise to the TCR beta libraries. Amplification in the first two PCR rounds was performed using TRBV1-TRBV30 forward primers and a C-beta reverse primer for approximately 10 cycles each. In TCRdb, the multiplex PCR reads were re-called with MiXCR into one record per CDR3 protein. The sample lists roughly 22,000 distinct CDR3 sequences; approximately 80% were seen once.

The sample was liver tumor tissue from sampling region 2. Described subset: tumor region T2, inferior pole. This chain links TRBV7-7 with TRBJ2-3; 8 nucleotides align to TRBD1. This sequence originates from a woman aged 25 to 39 with primary liver carcinoma and hepatitis B virus infection. CDR3 loop: CASSLLGQGDTQYF. In nucleotides, the CDR3 is TGTGCTAGCAGCTTACTAGGACAGGGAGATACGCAGTATTTT.